These 2 T cell receptor beta chains originate from one sample sequenced in a study of PD-1 blockade in classical Hodgkin lymphoma. Some clones are missing from TCRdb's copy, which holds only in-frame ones; the method was immunoSEQ multiplex PCR. Of tens of thousands of clones in the sample, roughly two thirds were seen once. No patient escaped relapse after autologous stem cell transplantation, and brentuximab vedotin exposure varied. The material was peripheral blood mononuclear cells (PBMCs), obtained before the second cycle of nivolumab. The receptors shown here come from a human donor with classical Hodgkin lymphoma.

This sequence joins TRBV18 and TRBJ2-7, with D perhaps matching TRBD1 or TRBD2 (6 bases each). Per germline, CDR1 KGHSH and CDR2 LQKENI. V shed 1 base and J shed 6 bases, with 7 bases lying between them. The CDR3 is 12 amino acids. The CDR3: CASSPQGGEQYF. CDR3 in DNA: TGTGCCAGCTCACCACAGGGGGGCGAGCAGTACTTC.

V gene TRBV19 combines with J gene TRBJ2-6, with a possible D match to TRBD2 (5 bases). CDR1 LNHDA and CDR2 SQIVND come from the germline V gene (reference sequence). The V end lost 3 bases, the J end lost 1 base, and 7 bases lay between the germline ends. There are 15 residues in the CDR3. CDR3 in DNA: TGTGCCAGTAGTATTTGGGAGTCTGGGGCCAACGTCCTGACTTTC. Amino acids: CASSIWESGANVLTF.